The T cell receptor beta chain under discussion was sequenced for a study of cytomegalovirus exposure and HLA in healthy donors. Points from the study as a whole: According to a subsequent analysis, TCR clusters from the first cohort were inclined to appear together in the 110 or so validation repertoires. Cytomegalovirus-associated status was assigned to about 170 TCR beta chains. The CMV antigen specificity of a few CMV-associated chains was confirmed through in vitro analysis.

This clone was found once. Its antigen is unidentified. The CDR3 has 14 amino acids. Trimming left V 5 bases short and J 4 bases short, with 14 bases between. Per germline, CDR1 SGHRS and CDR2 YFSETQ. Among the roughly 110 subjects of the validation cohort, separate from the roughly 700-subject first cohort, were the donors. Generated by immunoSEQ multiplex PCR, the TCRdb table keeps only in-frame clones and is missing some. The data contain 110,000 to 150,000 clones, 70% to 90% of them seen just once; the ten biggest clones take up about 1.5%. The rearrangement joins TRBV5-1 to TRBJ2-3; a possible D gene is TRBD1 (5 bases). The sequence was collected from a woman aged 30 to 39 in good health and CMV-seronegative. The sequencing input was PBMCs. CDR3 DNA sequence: TGCGCCAGCAGACCCGAAGGACACTCAGATACGCAGTATTTT. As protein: CASRPEGHSDTQYF.